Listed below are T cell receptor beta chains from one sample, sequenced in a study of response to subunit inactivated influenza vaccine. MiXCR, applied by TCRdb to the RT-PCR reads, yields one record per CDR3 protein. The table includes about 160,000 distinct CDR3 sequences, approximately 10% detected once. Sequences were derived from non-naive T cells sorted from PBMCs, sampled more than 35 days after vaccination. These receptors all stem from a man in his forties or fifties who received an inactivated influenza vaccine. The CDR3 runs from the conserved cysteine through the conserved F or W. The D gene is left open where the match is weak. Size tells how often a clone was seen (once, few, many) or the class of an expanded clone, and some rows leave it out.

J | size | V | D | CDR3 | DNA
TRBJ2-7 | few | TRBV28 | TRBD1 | CASSPLGQGLYEQYF | TGTGCCAGCAGTCCACTAGGACAGGGCCTCTACGAGCAGTACTTC
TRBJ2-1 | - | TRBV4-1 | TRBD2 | CASSLISSGGPGDEQFF | TGCGCCAGCAGCCTCATTAGTAGCGGGGGGCCAGGGGATGAGCAGTTCTTC
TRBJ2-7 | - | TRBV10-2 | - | CASSEGLMIYEQYF | TGCGCCAGCAGTGAAGGTCTGATGATCTACGAGCAGTACTTC
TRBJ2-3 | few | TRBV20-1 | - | CSARAHQPQYF | TGCAGTGCTAGAGCTCACCAGCCGCAGTATTTT
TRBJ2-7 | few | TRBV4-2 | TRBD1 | CASSQELTGGNYEQYF | TGTGCCAGCAGCCAGGAGTTAACAGGGGGGAACTACGAGCAGTACTTC
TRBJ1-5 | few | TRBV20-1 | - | CSARVPGGGNQPQHF | TGCAGTGCTAGAGTTCCAGGTGGGGGCAATCAGCCCCAGCATTTT
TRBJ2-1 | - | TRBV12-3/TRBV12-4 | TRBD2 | CASRSAPGTSGPRSSYNEQFF | TGTGCCAGCAGGTCAGCCCCCGGGACTAGCGGGCCACGGAGCTCCTACAATGAGCAGTTCTTC
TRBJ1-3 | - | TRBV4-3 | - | CASSRGGTGSGNTIYF | TGCGCCAGCAGCCGAGGAGGAACAGGCTCTGGAAACACCATATATTTT
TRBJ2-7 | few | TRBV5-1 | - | CASSSTGPSYEQYF | TGCGCCAGCAGCTCAACGGGACCCTCCTACGAGCAGTACTTC
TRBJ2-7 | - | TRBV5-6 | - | CASRLLESPYEQYF | TGTGCCAGCAGACTATTAGAAAGTCCCTACGAGCAGTACTTC
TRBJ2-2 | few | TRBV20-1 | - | CSERVLDINTGELFF | TGCAGCGAGCGGGTTCTCGACATTAACACCGGGGAGCTGTTTTTT
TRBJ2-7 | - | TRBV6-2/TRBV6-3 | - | CASTYAGNPYEQYF | TGTGCCAGCACCTACGCGGGGAACCCCTACGAGCAGTACTTC
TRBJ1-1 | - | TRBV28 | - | CASSLWTSNTEAFF | TGTGCCAGCAGTTTATGGACGTCGAACACTGAAGCTTTCTTT
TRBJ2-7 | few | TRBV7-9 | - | CASSENSGNSYEQYF | TGTGCCAGCAGCGAAAATTCGGGGAACTCCTACGAGCAGTACTTC
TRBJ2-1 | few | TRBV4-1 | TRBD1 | CASSPQGQERVF | TGCGCCAGCAGCCCGCAAGGACAGGAACGGGTCTTC
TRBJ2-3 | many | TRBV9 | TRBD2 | CASSVRKEGLAGETDTQYF | TGTGCCAGCAGCGTAAGAAAGGAGGGACTAGCGGGAGAGACAGATACGCAGTATTTT
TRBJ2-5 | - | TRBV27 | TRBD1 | CASSLRDSQETQYF | TGTGCCAGCAGTTTAAGGGACAGCCAAGAGACCCAGTACTTC
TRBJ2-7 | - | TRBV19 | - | CASSIAAGYEQYF | TGTGCCAGTAGTATAGCGGCAGGGTACGAGCAGTACTTC
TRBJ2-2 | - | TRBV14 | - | CASSQTGIGELFF | TGTGCCAGCAGCCAAACCGGGATCGGGGAGCTGTTTTTT
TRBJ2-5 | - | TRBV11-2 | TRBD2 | CASSLGSGSSWETQYF | TGTGCCAGCAGCTTAGGTAGCGGGAGTTCTTGGGAGACCCAGTACTTC
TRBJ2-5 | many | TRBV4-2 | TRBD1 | CASSRGGQPQETQYF | TGTGCCAGCAGCCGAGGGGGACAGCCACAAGAGACCCAGTACTTC
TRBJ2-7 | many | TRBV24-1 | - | CATSDPTGYEQYF | TGTGCCACCAGTGATCCTACAGGCTACGAGCAGTACTTC
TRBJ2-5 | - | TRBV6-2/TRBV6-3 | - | CASSWAGETQYF | TGTGCCAGCAGTTGGGCTGGCGAGACCCAGTACTTC
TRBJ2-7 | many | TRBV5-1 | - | CASSGGLSYEQYF | TGCGCCAGCAGCGGGGGACTTTCCTACGAGCAGTACTTC
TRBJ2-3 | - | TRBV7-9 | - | CASSFLDGSTDTQYF | TGTGCCAGCAGCTTCCTCGACGGCAGCACAGATACGCAGTATTTT
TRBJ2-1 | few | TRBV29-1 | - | CSAGSKSYNEQFF | TGCAGCGCTGGTTCAAAATCCTACAATGAGCAGTTCTTC
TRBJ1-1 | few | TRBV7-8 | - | CASSFSGPGAEAFF | TGTGCCAGCAGCTTTAGCGGCCCAGGGGCTGAAGCTTTCTTT
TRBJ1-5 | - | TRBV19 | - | CASRQGLEGNQPQHF | TGTGCCAGTAGGCAGGGGCTTGAGGGCAATCAGCCCCAGCATTTT
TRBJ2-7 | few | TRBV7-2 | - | CASSLGPRNYEQYF | TGTGCCAGCAGCTTAGGGCCAAGAAACTACGAGCAGTACTTC